These 32 T cell receptor beta chains share one sample of origin, sequenced in a study of cytomegalovirus exposure and HLA in healthy donors. PCR used 60 Vbeta primers and 13 Jbeta primers. Method: immunoSEQ multiplex PCR; TCRdb's copy keeps in-frame clones and lacks some. This sample has some 200,000 clones, with 75% to 85% found just once. The sequencing sample was made of PBMCs. Receptors originate from a male donor in good health and CMV-seropositive.

In DNA, the CDR3 is TGTGCCAGTAGTATTGGGACAGGGTTACGCGCTTTCTTT. Protein sequence: CASSIGTGLRAFF. The rearrangement links TRBV19 to TRBJ1-1, with TRBD1 matching 9 bases. Trimming cost V 3 bases and J 11 bases; bases outside gene matches: 7. Germline V gives CDR1 LNHDA, CDR2 SQIVND (reference sequence). The CDR3 spans 13 residues.

The chain carries TRBV9 and TRBJ2-3; TRBD1 matches at 9 bases. The length of the CDR3 is 17 residues. Germline V CDR1 and CDR2: SGDLS, YYNGEE. V lost 5 bases to trimming and J lost 1 base; unmatched junction nucleotides: 11. The CDR3 spells CASSPFEWTGGTDTQYF. The DNA of the CDR3 is TGTGCCAGCAGTCCATTTGAGTGGACAGGGGGCACAGATACGCAGTATTTT.

The genes are TRBV19 and TRBJ2-1; D gene unclear. Trimming took 5 bases from V and 0 from J, leaving 17 bases between them. Germline-derived CDR1 and CDR2 are LNHDA and SQIVND (reference sequence). This CDR3 has 17 amino acids. CDR3 DNA: TGTGCCAGTAGTGGCCCTCTGGTTCTCCTCTCCTACAATGAGCAGTTCTTC. Encoded protein: CASSGPLVLLSYNEQFF.

The chain carries TRBV5-6 and TRBJ2-3; maybe TRBD1 (7 bases). This CDR3 region has 15 residues. V lost 0 bases and J lost 5, with 13 bases in between. Germline lookup yields CDR1 SGHDT and CDR2 YYEEEE. In DNA form, the CDR3 reads TGTGCCAGCAGCTTGGTGGCCCAGGGGGGAGATACGCAGTATTTT. This gives the protein CASSLVAQGGDTQYF.

This rearrangement joins TRBV2 to TRBJ1-3; 8 bases are shared with TRBD1. Germline V gives CDR1 SNHLY, CDR2 FYNNEI. This CDR3 spans 14 amino acids. V gave up 6 bases and J gave up 4 bases; unmatched junction bases: 5. The chain's CDR3 is CASRVDRAGNTIYF. The CDR3 DNA reads TGTGCCAGCAGGGTGGACAGGGCCGGAAACACCATATATTTT.

The chain uses TRBV5-4 and TRBJ2-1; 8 nucleotides agree with TRBD2. The CDR3 is 15 amino acids. V lost 5 bases, J lost 3 bases, and 7 bases stayed unmatched. Looked up from germline, CDR1 is SGHNT and CDR2 is YYREEE (reference sequence). Here the CDR3 DNA reads TGTGCCAGCAGGTTTGAGCGGGAGAACTACAATGAGCAGTTCTTC. As protein: CASRFERENYNEQFF.

This sequence joins TRBV7-6 and TRBJ1-4; TRBD1 is a possible D gene (5 bases). The V gene lost 5 bases and the J gene lost 6 bases, with 22 bases spanning the gap. The CDR3 covers 17 residues. The germline CDR1 and CDR2 sequences are SGHVS and FNYEAQ. CDR3 residues: CASSHAGLGRFDEKLFF. The CDR3 nucleotides read TGTGCCAGCAGCCACGCGGGGCTAGGGAGGTTCGATGAAAAACTGTTTTTT. The full variable domain, with the rest looked up from reference TRBV7-6 and TRBJ1-4, is GAGVSQSPRYKVTKRGQDVALRCDPISGHVSLYWYRQALGQGPEFLTYFNYEAQQDKSGLPNDRFSAERPEGSISTLTIQRTEQRDSAMYRCASSHAGLGRFDEKLFFGSGTQLSVL.

The genes are TRBV2 and TRBJ2-4, with 10 nucleotides matching TRBD2. The junction had 10 bases not matched to a gene; V was cut back by 7 bases and J by 7 bases. CDR1 SNHLY and CDR2 FYNNEI come from the germline V gene. The CDR3 has 15 amino acids. The CDR3 region has the DNA TGTGCCAGCATTGTAAGCGGGGGGGCGGGGAACATTCAGTACTTC. Protein sequence: CASIVSGGAGNIQYF. Based on the CDR3 plus reference TRBV2 and TRBJ2-4, the full variable domain is EPEVTQTPSHQVTQMGQEVILRCVPISNHLYFYWYRQILGQKVEFLVSFYNNEISEKSEIFDDQFSVERPDGSNFTLKIRSTKLEDSAMYFCASIVSGGAGNIQYFGAGTRLSVL.

CDR3 DNA: TGCGCCAGCAGCCAACAGGGACTAGATGTCTACGAGCAGTACTTC. This codes for CASSQQGLDVYEQYF. The chain combines TRBV4-1 with TRBJ2-7, with TRBD2 matching 8 bases. The germline V gene encodes CDR1 MGHRA and CDR2 YSYEKL. There are 15 residues in the CDR3. Trimming took 2 bases from V and 3 from J; bases not matched to a gene: 6.

The genes are TRBV4-3 and TRBJ1-5, with D possibly TRBD1 on 5 matching bases. CDR1 LGHNA and CDR2 YSLEER come from the germline V gene. This CDR3 contains 13 residues. Trimming removed 0 bases at V and 6 bases at J, with 6 bases between. The CDR3 loop is CASSQDRAQPQHF. For the CDR3, the DNA is TGCGCCAGCAGCCAAGACAGGGCTCAGCCCCAGCATTTT.

This clone was seen more than once but under ten times. V usage is TRBV27 and J usage is TRBJ1-1, with D maybe TRBD1 (5 bases). CDR3 length: 14 amino acids. CDR1 is MNHEY, CDR2 SMNVEV, per germline (reference sequence). Trimming took 2 bases from V and 5 from J, leaving 12 bases between them. The CDR3 loop is CASSLGQGGTEAFF. CDR3 DNA: TGTGCCAGCAGTTTAGGCCAGGGTGGAACTGAAGCTTTCTTT.

This sequence joins TRBV4-1 and TRBJ2-7; 8 nucleotides match TRBD2. CDR3 length equals 19 residues. The V gene end was trimmed by 4 bases and the J gene end by 3 bases; junction bases not matched to a gene: 20. The V gene's germline CDR1 is MGHRA and CDR2 YSYEKL. This chain's CDR3 is CASSRSLASGLRFIYEQYF. DNA of the CDR3: TGCGCCAGCAGCCGGAGCTTGGCTAGCGGGCTGAGGTTCATCTACGAGCAGTACTTC.

Written as DNA, the CDR3 is TGTGCCAGCAGCCAAGAAACTAGCGGGTACCAAGAGACCCAGTACTTC. Protein: CASSQETSGYQETQYF. The chain joins TRBV4-2 to TRBJ2-5; 9 bases align to TRBD2. The CDR3 runs 16 residues. Germline V lookup: CDR1 LGHNA, CDR2 YNFKEQ. V shed 0 bases and J 0 bases; nucleotides not matched to a gene: 2.

This rearrangement joins TRBV11-3 to TRBJ2-7; D is perhaps TRBD2 (5 bases). Between the trimmed V and J ends, which lost 5 bases and 5 bases, there was a span of 10 bases. The CDR3 covers 12 residues. CDR1 and CDR2 from the germline V gene are SGHNT and YENEEA. CDR3 loop: CASSGRENEQYF. As DNA, the CDR3 is TGTGCCAGCAGCGGGAGAGAGAACGAGCAGTACTTC.

V gene TRBV7-2 combines with J gene TRBJ1-1, with D possibly matching TRBD1 (5 bases). This CDR3 region has 14 residues. The V end lost 5 bases, the J end lost 0 bases, and 10 bases lay between the germline ends. CDR1 and CDR2 from the germline V gene are SGHTA and FQGNSA. CDR3 sequence reads: CASSPRTLNTEAFF. The CDR3 coding sequence is TGTGCCAGCAGCCCGAGGACACTGAACACTGAAGCTTTCTTT. The whole variable domain, filled in from reference TRBV7-2 and TRBJ1-1, reads GAGVSQSPSNKVTEKGKDVELRCDPISGHTALYWYRQSLGQGLEFLIYFQGNSAPDKSGLPSDRFSAERTGGSVSTLTIQRTQQEDSAVYLCASSPRTLNTEAFFGQGTRLTVV.

CDR3 DNA: TGTGCCAGCAGCCCCGACAGCTCCCGTGCCTGGAAAAACATTCAGTACTTC. It translates to CASSPDSSRAWKNIQYF. The chain carries TRBV7-9 and TRBJ2-4, with D tentatively TRBD1 (5 bases). The CDR3 sequence is 17 residues long. V lost 5 bases, J lost 4 bases, and 21 bases lay in between. CDR1 and CDR2 from the germline V gene are SEHNR and FQNEAQ (reference sequence). The complete variable domain, with remaining parts taken from reference TRBV7-9 and TRBJ2-4, reads DTGVSQNPRHKITKRGQNVTFRCDPISEHNRLYWYRQTLGQGPEFLTYFQNEAQLEKSRLLSDRFSAERPKGSFSTLEIQRTEQGDSAMYLCASSPDSSRAWKNIQYFGAGTRLSVL.

Concerning this clone: Other nucleotide sequences from this sample produce the same CDR3. CDR3 residues: CASSPAGGNQPQHF. The CDR3 DNA is TGTGCCAGCTCACCAGCGGGGGGGAATCAGCCCCAGCATTTT. The genes are TRBV18 and TRBJ1-5; D might be TRBD1 (5 bases). V was cut by 2 bases and J by 4 bases, with 9 bases left in between. The CDR3 runs 14 residues. Germline loops: CDR1 KGHSH, CDR2 LQKENI.

The rearrangement uses TRBV5-6 and TRBJ2-7; 7 bases map to TRBD2. CDR1 is SGHDT, CDR2 YYEEEE, per germline. The J segment lost 1 base and the V segment lost 4 bases, leaving 11 bases of the junction unmatched. The CDR3 is 16 residues long. CDR3 in amino acids: CASSPLALRRSYEQYF. The CDR3 region has the DNA TGTGCCAGCAGCCCACTAGCGCTCCGACGATCCTACGAGCAGTACTTC.

This chain connects TRBV18 to TRBJ2-2; TRBD2 might be the D (5 bases). The V end lost 4 bases, the J end lost 14 bases, and 11 bases lay between the germline ends. CDR1 and CDR2 from the germline V gene are KGHSH and LQKENI. This CDR3 spans 11 amino acids. Written as DNA, the CDR3 is TGTGCCAGCTCACGGGGAGCCGGACTGTTTTTT. Amino acid sequence: CASSRGAGLFF.

The chain is built from TRBV7-3 and TRBJ2-1; 7 positions match TRBD2. Per germline, CDR1 SGHTA and CDR2 FQGTGA. The junction had 9 bases not matched to a gene; V was cut back by 5 bases and J by 5 bases. The CDR3 has 15 residues. The CDR3 here is CASSPVSGSNNEQFF. In nucleotides, the CDR3 is TGTGCCAGCAGCCCAGTTAGCGGGTCAAACAATGAGCAGTTCTTC.

This clone was detected only a few times. The chain joins TRBV10-1 to TRBJ2-3, with 7 bases identical to TRBD1. This CDR3 region has 14 residues. Germline CDR1 reads WNHNN; CDR2 reads SYGVQD (reference sequence). V trimming: 10 bases; J trimming: 8 bases; junction bases outside the gene matches: 15. The CDR3 bases are TGCGCCACCCCCAGACAGGGTTACAGAGGTACGCAGTATTTT. It encodes CATPRQGYRGTQYF.

The chain has TRBV11-2 and TRBJ2-3, with 7 bases matching TRBD2. CDR1 is SGHAT, CDR2 FQNNGV, per germline. The J segment lost 7 bases and the V segment lost 7 bases, leaving 14 bases of the junction unmatched. The CDR3 contains 15 residues. CDR3 sequence: CASNGRGWEGNTQYF. The CDR3 DNA is TGTGCCAGCAACGGGCGGGGGTGGGAGGGTAATACGCAGTATTTT.

V gene TRBV9 combines with J gene TRBJ2-1; 9 bases line up with TRBD1. V shed 4 bases and J 10 bases; nucleotides not matched to a gene: 12. Germline CDR1 and CDR2: SGDLS and YYNGEE. CDR3 size: 15 residues. CDR3 in amino acids: CASSFLQGASREQFF. CDR3 DNA: TGTGCCAGCAGCTTCTTACAGGGGGCAAGTCGAGAGCAGTTCTTC.

In regard to this clone: One end of the junction fails to match germline, which may point to a read error. V is TRBV7-9 and J is TRBJ2-2, with 10 bases identical to TRBD2. Germline V lookup: CDR1 SEHNR, CDR2 FQNEAQ (reference sequence). There are 18 residues in the CDR3. DNA for the CDR3: TGTTCCAGCAGCTTCCCTTCTAGCGGGGGCCCGAACACCGGGGAGCTGTTTTTT. Encoded protein: CSSSFPSSGGPNTGELFF.

V and J are TRBV28 and TRBJ1-2; 7 bases line up with TRBD1. Germline V CDR1 and CDR2: MDHEN, SYDVKM. The V segment lost 10 bases and the J segment 4 bases; nucleotides outside the gene matches: 6. The CDR3 has 12 residues. In DNA, the CDR3 is TGTGCCACGCAGACAGGGCTCTATGGCTACACCTTC. Protein sequence: CATQTGLYGYTF.

The chain employs TRBV5-1 and TRBJ1-3, with 8 bases aligning to TRBD1. From germline, CDR1 is SGHRS and CDR2 YFSETQ. This CDR3 is 18 amino acids long. V was clipped by 2 bases and J by 2 bases; unmatched bases: 12. CDR3 region: CASSFLASDRVTGNTIYF. The DNA for the CDR3 is TGCGCCAGCAGCTTTCTGGCGTCGGACAGGGTTACTGGAAACACCATATATTTT.

This clone came up once. The chain employs TRBV27 and TRBJ1-4; 7 positions match TRBD1. With V trimmed by 6 bases and J by 6 bases, 10 bases remained unmatched. Per the germline V gene, CDR1 is MNHEY and CDR2 is SMNVEV (reference sequence). The CDR3 runs 15 residues. CDR3 loop: CASRTALTGDEKLFF. The CDR3 nucleotides are TGTGCCAGCAGAACCGCACTTACAGGGGATGAAAAACTGTTTTTT.

The chain uses TRBV7-9 and TRBJ2-7; no clear D. Germline values: CDR1 SEHNR, CDR2 FQNEAQ (reference sequence). V was shortened by 1 base and J by 3 bases, with 7 bases between the two germline ends. The CDR3 runs to 13 residues. The DNA of the CDR3 is TGTGCCAGCAGCTTAGGCCTAAGCTACGAGCAGTACTTC. This encodes CASSLGLSYEQYF.

This clone was detected a few times. The chain uses TRBV6-4 and TRBJ2-7, with no clear D. The germline CDR1 and CDR2 sequences are MRHNA and SNTAGT. Trimming took off 1 base at V and 2 bases at J, with 9 bases between the two ends. The CDR3 is 14 residues long. For the CDR3, the DNA is TGTGCCAGCAGTGACTTTACCGGAGCCTACGAGCAGTACTTC. Translated, it gives CASSDFTGAYEQYF.

This clone turned up a few times. V usage is TRBV19 and J usage is TRBJ1-2, with 7 bases fitting TRBD1. CDR1 is LNHDA and CDR2 is SQIVND in the germline V gene (reference sequence). The junction had 11 bases not matched to a gene; V was cut back by 7 bases and J by 0 bases. CDR3 length equals 16 residues. The CDR3 DNA sequence: TGTGCCAGTACCCTGGTAGGGGGCCCTGCTAACTATGGCTACACCTTC. It codes for CASTLVGGPANYGYTF.

The table lists this clone with a few counts. The chain joins TRBV7-9 to TRBJ1-2; perhaps TRBD1 as D (6 bases). The V and J ends lost 4 bases and 4 bases respectively, with 13 bases between them. Germline lookup yields CDR1 SEHNR and CDR2 FQNEAQ (reference sequence). The CDR3 is made up of 14 amino acids. The CDR3, as DNA: TGTGCCAGCAGCTATACCCCAGGGGCCTATGGCTACACCTTC. Its translation: CASSYTPGAYGYTF.

The chain has TRBV6-5 and TRBJ2-7; tentative D call: TRBD1 (6 bases). CDR3 length equals 14 residues. CDR1 and CDR2 (germline): MNHEY, SVGAGI. V lost 3 bases and J 5 bases, leaving 14 bases between the germline ends. CDR3 DNA: TGTGCCAGCAGTTATACCGGGACATTAAACGAGCAGTACTTC. Protein: CASSYTGTLNEQYF.